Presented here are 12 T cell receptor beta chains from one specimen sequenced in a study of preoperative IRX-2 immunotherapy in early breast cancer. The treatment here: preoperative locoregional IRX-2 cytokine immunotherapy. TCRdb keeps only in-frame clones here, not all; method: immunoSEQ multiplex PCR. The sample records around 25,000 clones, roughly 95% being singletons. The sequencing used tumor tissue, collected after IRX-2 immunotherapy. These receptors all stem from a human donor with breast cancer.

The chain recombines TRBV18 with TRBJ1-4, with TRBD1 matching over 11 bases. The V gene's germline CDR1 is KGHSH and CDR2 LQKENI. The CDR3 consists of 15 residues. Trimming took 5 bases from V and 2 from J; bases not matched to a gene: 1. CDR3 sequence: CASSGQGATNEKLFF. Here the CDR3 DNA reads TGTGCCAGCTCAGGACAGGGGGCGACTAATGAAAAACTGTTTTTT.

CDR3 bases: TGTGCCAGCAGCTTGCTTTCGCTTGGCAGGTACAATGAGCAGTTCTTC. Translating gives CASSLLSLGRYNEQFF. The V call is TRBV5-4, the J call TRBJ2-1, with D hard to call. The V end lost 1 base, the J end lost 4 bases, and 15 bases lay between the germline ends. This CDR3 region has 16 residues. CDR1 and CDR2 (germline): SGHNT, YYREEE (reference sequence).

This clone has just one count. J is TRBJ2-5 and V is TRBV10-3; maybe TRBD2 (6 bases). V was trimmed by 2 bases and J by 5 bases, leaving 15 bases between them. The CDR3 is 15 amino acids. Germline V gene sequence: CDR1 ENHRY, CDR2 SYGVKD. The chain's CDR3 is CAISEPLGGGETQYF. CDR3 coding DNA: TGTGCCATCAGTGAGCCCCTGGGGGGTGGGGAGACCCAGTACTTC.

The CDR3 region is CASSVGGADTEAFF. The CDR3, as DNA: TGTGCCAGCAGCGTAGGGGGCGCCGACACTGAAGCTTTCTTT. The chain joins TRBV7-9 to TRBJ1-1, with TRBD1 matching 7 bases. J gave up 3 bases and V 5 bases, and 6 bases lay outside the gene matches. CDR1 is SEHNR and CDR2 is FQNEAQ in the germline V gene (reference sequence). CDR3 size: 14 residues.

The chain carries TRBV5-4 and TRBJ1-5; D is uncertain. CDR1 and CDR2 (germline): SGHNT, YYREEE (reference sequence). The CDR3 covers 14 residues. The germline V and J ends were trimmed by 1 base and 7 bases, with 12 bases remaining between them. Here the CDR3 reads CASSLLPDRQPQHF. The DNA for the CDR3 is TGTGCCAGCAGCTTGTTACCGGATCGGCAGCCCCAGCATTTT.

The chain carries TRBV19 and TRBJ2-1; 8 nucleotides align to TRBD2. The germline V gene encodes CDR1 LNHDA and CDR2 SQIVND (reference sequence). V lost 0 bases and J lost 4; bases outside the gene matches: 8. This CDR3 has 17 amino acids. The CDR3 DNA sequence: TGTGCCAGTAGTATAGATCGTAGCGGGGAGGTGTACAATGAGCAGTTCTTC. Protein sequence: CASSIDRSGEVYNEQFF.

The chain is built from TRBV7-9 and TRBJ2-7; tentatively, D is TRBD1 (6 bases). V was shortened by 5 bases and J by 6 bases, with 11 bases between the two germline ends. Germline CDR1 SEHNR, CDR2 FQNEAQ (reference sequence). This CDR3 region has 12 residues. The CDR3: CASSRTVREQYF. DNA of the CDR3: TGTGCCAGCAGCCGGACAGTACGCGAGCAGTACTTC.

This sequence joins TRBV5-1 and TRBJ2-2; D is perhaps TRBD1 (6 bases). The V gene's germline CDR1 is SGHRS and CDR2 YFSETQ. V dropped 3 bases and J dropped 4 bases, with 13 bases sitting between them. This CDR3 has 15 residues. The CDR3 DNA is TGCGCCAGCAGCTCGACAGGCTGGGGCACCGGGGAGCTGTTTTTT. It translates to CASSSTGWGTGELFF.

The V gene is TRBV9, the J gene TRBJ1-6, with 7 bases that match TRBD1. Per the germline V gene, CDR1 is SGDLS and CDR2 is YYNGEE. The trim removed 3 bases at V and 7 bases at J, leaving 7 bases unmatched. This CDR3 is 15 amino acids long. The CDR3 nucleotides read TGTGCCAGCAGCGCCAAACAGGGGCGGAATTCACCCCTCCACTTT. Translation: CASSAKQGRNSPLHF.

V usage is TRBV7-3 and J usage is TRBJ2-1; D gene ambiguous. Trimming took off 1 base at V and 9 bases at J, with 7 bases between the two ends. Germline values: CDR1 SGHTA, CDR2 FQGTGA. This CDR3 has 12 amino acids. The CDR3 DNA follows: TGTGCCAGCAGCTTAAGGGATGGTGAGCAGTTCTTC. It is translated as CASSLRDGEQFF.

CDR3: CASSPPGGNQPQHF. In DNA form, the CDR3 reads TGTGCCAGCTCACCCCCGGGGGGAAATCAGCCCCAGCATTTT. This sequence joins TRBV18 and TRBJ1-5; weak D call: TRBD1 (5 bases). CDR3 length equals 14 residues. Per germline, CDR1 KGHSH and CDR2 LQKENI. V was shortened by 3 bases and J by 4 bases, with 10 bases between the two germline ends.

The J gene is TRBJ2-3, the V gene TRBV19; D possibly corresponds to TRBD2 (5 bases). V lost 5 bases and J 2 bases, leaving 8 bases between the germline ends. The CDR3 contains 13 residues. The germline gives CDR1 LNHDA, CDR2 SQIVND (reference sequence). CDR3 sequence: CASSPGYTDTQYF. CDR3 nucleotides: TGTGCCAGTAGTCCGGGATACACAGATACGCAGTATTTT.